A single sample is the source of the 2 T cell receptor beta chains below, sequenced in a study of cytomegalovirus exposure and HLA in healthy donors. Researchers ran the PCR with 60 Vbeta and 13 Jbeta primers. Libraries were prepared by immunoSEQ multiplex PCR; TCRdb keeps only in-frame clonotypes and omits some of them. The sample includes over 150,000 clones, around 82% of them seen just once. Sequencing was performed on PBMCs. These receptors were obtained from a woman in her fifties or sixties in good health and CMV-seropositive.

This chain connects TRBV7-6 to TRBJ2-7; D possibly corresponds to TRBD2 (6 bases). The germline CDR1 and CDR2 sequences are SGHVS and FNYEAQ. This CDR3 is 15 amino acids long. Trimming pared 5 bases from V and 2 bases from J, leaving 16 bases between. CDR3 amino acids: CASSLGQGGTYEQYF. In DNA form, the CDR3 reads TGTGCCAGCAGCCTCGGGCAGGGAGGTACCTACGAGCAGTACTTC.

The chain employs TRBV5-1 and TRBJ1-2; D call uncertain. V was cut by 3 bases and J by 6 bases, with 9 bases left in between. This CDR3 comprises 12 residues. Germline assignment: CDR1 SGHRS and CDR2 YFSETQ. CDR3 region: CASSYGLNGYTF. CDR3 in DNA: TGCGCCAGCAGCTACGGACTGAATGGCTACACCTTC.